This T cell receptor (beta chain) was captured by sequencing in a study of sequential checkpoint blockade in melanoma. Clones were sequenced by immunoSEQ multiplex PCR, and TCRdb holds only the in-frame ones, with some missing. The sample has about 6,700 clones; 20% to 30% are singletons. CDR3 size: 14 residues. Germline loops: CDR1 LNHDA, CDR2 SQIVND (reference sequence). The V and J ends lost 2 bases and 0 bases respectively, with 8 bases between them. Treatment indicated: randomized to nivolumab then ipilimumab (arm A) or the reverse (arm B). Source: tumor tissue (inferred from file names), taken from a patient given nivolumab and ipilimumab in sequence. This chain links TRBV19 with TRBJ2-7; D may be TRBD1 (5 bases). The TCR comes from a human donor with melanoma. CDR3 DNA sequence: TGTGCCAGTAGTATACAGGGCAGCTCCTACGAGCAGTACTTC. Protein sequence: CASSIQGSSYEQYF.